What follows describes a single TCR beta chain. Its recognized antigen is unknown. Qualities for individual bases were not recorded, and no much larger clone is one base off. The time point label of this sample denotes: late/post reinfection, 12 to 24 weeks after detection. Sorted cells were sequenced directly ex vivo, without in vitro expansion prior to TCR sequencing. The donors were people who inject drugs and were enrolled in Canada's Montreal Acute Hepatitis C Cohort Study (HEPCO). As controls, total naive CD8 T cells were sorted as viable CD3+ CD8+ CD45RO- cells from a couple of donors at all three reinfection time points. Before sorting, cryopreserved peripheral blood mononuclear cells were thawed, and CD8 T cells were purified from the thawed cells. Negative selection with the MACS CD8+ T cell Isolation Kit was used to enrich CD8 T cells. Cells were sorted on a BD FACSAria II sorter using FACSDiva software, and FlowJo was used for data analysis.

This sample stems from a study of memory CD8 T cells in hepatitis C reinfection (dated by TCRdb to about 2017). Study-level background: Of the five donors, three spontaneously resolved two consecutive HCV infections, and two cleared a primary infection but developed chronic infection after reinfection. The TCR beta repertoire of virus-specific CD8 T cells was tracked longitudinally in about five donors across an HCV reinfection episode. HCV reinfection was defined as a positive HCV RNA test following two negative tests taken at least 60 days apart. Late or post reinfection samples were obtained 12 to 24 weeks after detection of reinfection. Participants who had resolved a prior HCV infection were followed every 3 months in the reinfection study. Between the late 2000s and the early 2010s, a handful of reinfection cases with stored pre-reinfection samples were identified.

The paper's findings and limits, for the study overall: With only 4 to 6 donors, the study could not reach definitive conclusions about public clonotypes linked to secondary clearance.

V sheds 5 bases and J sheds 2 bases, leaving 14 bases between their ends. Inclusive of the bounding cysteine and phenylalanine, the CDR3 is 15 residues long. The entry retains the CDR3 DNA only, 45 bases that are in frame from base 1. CDR1 is given as SGHAT and CDR2 as FQNNGV, both from the germline V gene. Receptors were amplified or captured by the immunoSEQ multiplex PCR assay. Genomic DNA was pulled from the sorted cells, and the automated high-throughput method of Adaptive Biotechnologies was used to sequence the TCR beta V, D and J regions. CDR3 regions were amplified with a two-step, bias-controlled multiplex PCR. An Illumina instrument was used to sequence the amplified TCR beta libraries. Per the source publication's procedure: The demultiplexed reads were processed to cut down on amplification and sequencing bias, and the IMGT database was used to assign CDR3 sequences to gene families. ImmunoSEQ software version 2.0 was used to analyze the repertoire data. Out-of-frame sequences and sequences containing stop codons in the CDR3 were removed from the clonotype lists. Clonotypes with a frequency below 0.01% were excluded because such low-frequency clonotypes corresponded to less than one cell. To get richness, observed richness was divided by input cell number, while evenness came from dividing Shannon entropy by log observed richness. Simpson diversity and Morisita-Horn overlap indices were used to quantify repertoire diversity and similarity between time points. Clonotypes were categorized as dominant (>1%), sub-dominant (0.5-0.99%), low abundance (0.1-0.49%) or lowest abundance (<0.1%). The germline index was obtained by subtracting total nucleotide additions from total CDR3 length and then dividing the result by total CDR3 length. TCRdb limited this immuneACCESS table to in-frame rearrangements with V and J called. A share of clones is missing; checked studies link under half to unresolved V genes, and the rest is unexplained. The V and J calls and clone size come from that table; D and trimming were worked out from the DNA. This sample lists about 50,000 clones; 89% were detected once. 0.6% to 0.9% of the sample is in the top ten clones.

The source of this sequence is a man younger than 35 with hepatitis C virus infection. The chain is assembled from TRBV11-2 and TRBJ2-3; a tentative D match to TRBD1 spans 6 bases. Sequenced material: naive CD8+ T cells sorted from blood. Taken with the paper, the label for cell subset or site translates to: total naive CD8+CD45RO- T cells. Here the CDR3 is given as CASSPWTAHTDTQYF. The nucleotide sequence is given as TGTGCCAGCAGCCCTTGGACAGCTCACACAGATACGCAGTATTTT.